The 24 T cell receptor beta chains below come from one sample, sequenced in a study of T-cell memory formation after mild COVID-19. One entry per CDR3 protein results from TCRdb running MiXCR on the 5' RACE reads. This sample carries 160,000 or so distinct CDR3 sequences, 30% to 35% of them seen once, and the ten largest clones take around 12%. Sequencing was done on a sample of PBMCs or a T cell subset sorted from them (not recorded which). All receptors derive from an adult woman who had mild COVID-19 (a few samples of this study predate the infection). Cell type and time point are not known.

This clonotype occurred a few times. The chain links TRBV6-2 or TRBV6-3 to TRBJ2-3; 7 bases agree with TRBD2. The ends lost 2 bases at V and 2 bases at J; junction bases unmatched: 10. Germline-derived CDR1 and CDR2 are MNHEY and SVGEGT. This CDR3 comprises 17 residues. The CDR3 coding sequence is TGTGCCAGCAGTTACCCGAAATGGGGGAGGGCCACAGATACGCAGTATTTT. Protein: CASSYPKWGRATDTQYF.

The J gene is TRBJ2-2, the V gene TRBV21-1; the table's TRBD1 call for D was not verified on the DNA. TRBV21-1 is given as a pseudogene. The CDR3 has 14 amino acids. In DNA, the CDR3 is TGTGCCAGCAGCAAACACCGGGATTCCCGGGAGCTGTTTTTT. It is translated as CASSKHRDSRELFF.

This rearrangement joins TRBV4-1 to TRBJ2-7; a weak D match, TRBD2 (6 bases). The CDR3 length is 16 residues. The V end lost 0 bases, the J end lost 4 bases, and 16 bases lay between the germline ends. Germline V gene data show CDR1 as MGHRA and CDR2 as YSYEKL. DNA for the CDR3: TGCGCCAGCAGCCAAGATCCCGGCCAGGGAGGTTACGAGCAGTACTTC. It specifies CASSQDPGQGGYEQYF.

The V gene is TRBV5-1, the J gene TRBJ2-1, with no clear D. Looked up from germline, CDR1 is SGHRS and CDR2 is YFSETQ. The CDR3 loop spans 13 amino acids. V was pared by 0 bases and J by 5 bases, with 6 bases between. The CDR3 loop is CASSLALDNEQFF. CDR3 sequence (DNA): TGCGCCAGCAGCTTGGCCTTGGACAATGAGCAGTTCTTC.

This clonotype was observed a few times. V is TRBV2 and J is TRBJ2-7; 8 bases fit TRBD2. The germline CDR1 and CDR2 sequences are SNHLY and FYNNEI. The CDR3 runs 14 residues. V lost 8 bases, J lost 0 bases, and 6 bases stayed unmatched. In DNA form, the CDR3 reads TGTGCCAGCCGAAAGCGGGAGAGCTCCTACGAGCAGTACTTC. Its protein is CASRKRESSYEQYF.

The genes are TRBV7-2 and TRBJ1-1; D possibly corresponds to TRBD1 (5 bases). The CDR3 runs to 13 residues. Trimming cost V 5 bases and J 1 base, with 8 bases left between them. The germline V gene encodes CDR1 SGHTA and CDR2 FQGNSA. As DNA, the CDR3 is TGTGCCAGCAGCGCGGGACGGAACACTGAAGCTTTCTTT. Translating gives CASSAGRNTEAFF. Full variable domain (rest looked up from reference TRBV7-2 and TRBJ1-1): GAGVSQSPSNKVTEKGKDVELRCDPISGHTALYWYRQSLGQGLEFLIYFQGNSAPDKSGLPSDRFSAERTGGSVSTLTIQRTQQEDSAVYLCASSAGRNTEAFFGQGTRLTVV.

This clonotype has just a few counts. The chain carries TRBV18 and TRBJ1-2, with D unresolved. CDR3 length: 16 amino acids. Between the trimmed V and J ends, which lost 0 bases and 4 bases, there was a span of 15 bases. The germline CDR1 and CDR2 sequences are KGHSH and LQKENI. The CDR3 region has the DNA TGTGCCAGCTCACCACCGTGGGCAGGAGGCGGCTATGGCTACACCTTC. This encodes CASSPPWAGGGYGYTF.

The rearrangement links TRBV21-1 to TRBJ2-5; the D call of TRBD1 is as the table states it, not checked on the DNA. TRBV21-1 is annotated as a pseudogene. The CDR3 extends over 16 amino acids. CDR3 in DNA: TGTGCCAGCAGCTCGCCTTTGACAGGGTACCAAGAGACCCAGTACTTC. The encoded protein is CASSSPLTGYQETQYF.

The V and J genes are TRBV6-2 or TRBV6-3 and TRBJ1-2; D might be TRBD1 (5 bases). Germline V CDR1 and CDR2: MNHEY, SVGEGT. The CDR3 runs 16 residues. V dropped 7 bases and J dropped 0 bases, with 18 bases sitting between them. DNA of the CDR3: TGTGCCAGCAACCCAGGGTTTGTGACGGCTAACTATGGCTACACCTTC. Translating it yields CASNPGFVTANYGYTF.

This clonotype appeared a few times. This chain joins TRBV6-1 and TRBJ1-1; D unresolved. The CDR3 is 12 amino acids. V was pared by 4 bases and J by 8 bases, with 11 bases between. Germline CDR1 MNHNS, CDR2 SASEGT. CDR3 sequence: CASSANQREAFF. The CDR3 DNA is TGTGCCAGCAGTGCGAACCAGAGGGAAGCTTTCTTT.

The rearrangement joins TRBV6-2 or TRBV6-3 to TRBJ2-2, with D unresolved. This CDR3 region has 17 residues. Per the germline V gene, CDR1 is MNHEY and CDR2 is SVGEGT. V was clipped by 5 bases and J by 0 bases, with 16 bases between them. CDR3 nucleotides: TGTGCCAGCAGTCGGTCTGGCGGCCGAGCGAACACCGGGGAGCTGTTTTTT. Translation: CASSRSGGRANTGELFF.

This chain connects TRBV9 to TRBJ2-5; D might be TRBD2 (5 bases). Trimming removed 0 bases at V and 5 bases at J, with 14 bases between. CDR1 is SGDLS and CDR2 is YYNGEE in the germline V gene. This CDR3 comprises 15 residues. The CDR3 DNA reads TGTGCCAGCAGCGTAGATTTGGAGGTTGGGGAGACCCAGTACTTC. Translated: CASSVDLEVGETQYF.

This clonotype was counted a few times. The chain uses TRBV6-5 and TRBJ2-2; D is unresolved. The CDR3 has 15 amino acids. V was clipped by 0 bases and J by 5 bases, with 10 bases between them. Germline V gene data show CDR1 as MNHEY and CDR2 as SVGAGI. CDR3 DNA: TGTGCCAGCAGTTACTCGAACGCATGGACCGGGGAGCTGTTTTTT. It encodes CASSYSNAWTGELFF.

The CDR3 here is CASSPGLAGGPNAGETQYF. The CDR3 bases are TGTGCCAGCAGCCCGGGACTAGCGGGAGGTCCCAACGCGGGTGAGACCCAGTACTTC. The gene calls are TRBV28 and TRBJ2-5; TRBD2 agrees at 15 bases. The germline CDR1 and CDR2 sequences are MDHEN and SYDVKM. The CDR3 covers 19 residues. The trim removed 6 bases at V and 5 bases at J, leaving 16 bases unmatched.

This rearrangement joins TRBV12-3 or TRBV12-4 to TRBJ2-2; D not certain. V lost 3 bases and J 6 bases, leaving 2 bases between the germline ends. This CDR3 is 11 amino acids long. The CDR3 region is CASSFAGELFF. In nucleotides, the CDR3 is TGTGCCAGCAGTTTCGCCGGGGAGCTGTTTTTT.

V usage is TRBV27 and J usage is TRBJ2-1, with 9 bases fitting TRBD2. V trimming: 6 bases; J trimming: 2 bases; junction bases outside the gene matches: 5. CDR1 and CDR2 (germline): MNHEY, SMNVEV (reference sequence). The CDR3 runs 15 residues. The CDR3 spells CASRRGGGAYNEQFF. The CDR3 region has the DNA TGTGCCAGCAGGCGGGGCGGGGGGGCCTACAATGAGCAGTTCTTC.

The CDR3 sequence is CASSSQPRMRYTF. CDR3 DNA: TGCGCCAGCAGCTCACAACCCCGGATGCGCTACACCTTC. The V gene is TRBV5-1, the J gene TRBJ1-2; D uncertain. Trimming removed 3 bases from V and 9 bases from J, with 15 bases in between. The CDR3 has 13 amino acids. Looked up from germline, CDR1 is SGHRS and CDR2 is YFSETQ.

The rearrangement links TRBV5-4 to TRBJ1-1; D perhaps matches TRBD1 (6 bases). The CDR3 runs 14 residues. Trimming took off 4 bases at V and 0 bases at J, with 10 bases between the two ends. Germline V lookup: CDR1 SGHNT, CDR2 YYREEE (reference sequence). The CDR3 nucleotides read TGTGCCAGCAGCCTTAGGGACATGAACACTGAAGCTTTCTTT. Its translation is CASSLRDMNTEAFF.

The J gene is TRBJ2-1, the V gene TRBV5-4; D is unresolved. CDR1 and CDR2 (germline): SGHNT, YYREEE (reference sequence). Between the trimmed V and J ends, which lost 4 bases and 10 bases, there was a span of 15 bases. The CDR3 totals 13 residues. The CDR3 region is CASSGLDPDEQFF. The CDR3 DNA follows: TGTGCCAGCAGCGGTCTGGATCCCGACGAGCAGTTCTTC.

V gene TRBV7-3 combines with J gene TRBJ2-5; D possibly matches TRBD1 or TRBD2 (6 bases each). Germline CDR1 reads SGHTA; CDR2 reads FQGTGA. The CDR3 length is 15 residues. Trimming left V 2 bases short and J 4 bases short, with 14 bases between. CDR3 nucleotide sequence: TGTGCCAGCAGCTTAGTATCGGGGGCAGGAGAGACCCAGTACTTC. Its translation is CASSLVSGAGETQYF.

CDR3 DNA sequence: TGCAGTGCTAGAGATCGGGACAGGTCCTACGAGCAGTACTTC. Its protein is CSARDRDRSYEQYF. The V gene is TRBV20-1, the J gene TRBJ2-7; 8 positions match TRBD1. The V gene's germline CDR1 is DFQATT and CDR2 SNEGSKA (reference sequence). J was trimmed by 1 base and V by 0 bases; bases with no gene match: 2. This CDR3 comprises 14 residues.

As DNA, the CDR3 is TGTGCCAGCAGTACCTCGGGGATGCGAACTGAAGCTTTCTTT. Amino acid sequence: CASSTSGMRTEAFF. The chain has TRBV12-3 or TRBV12-4 and TRBJ1-1; D gene unclear. The CDR3 length is 14 residues. V lost 5 bases and J 5 bases, leaving 15 bases between the germline ends.

The chain recombines TRBV10-3 with TRBJ2-7; D may be TRBD1 or TRBD2 (5 bases each). Germline V gene data show CDR1 as ENHRY and CDR2 as SYGVKD. V lost 2 bases, J lost 8 bases, and 19 bases lay in between. CDR3 length equals 15 residues. The CDR3 coding sequence is TGTGCCATCAGTGAGGGGGAGACAGTCCTCTCCAAGCAGTACTTC. Encoded protein: CAISEGETVLSKQYF.

This clonotype turned up a few times. The chain links TRBV27 to TRBJ2-4; D not certain. In germline, CDR1 is MNHEY, CDR2 SMNVEV (reference sequence). Trimming removed 6 bases at V and 3 bases at J, with 18 bases between. The CDR3 loop spans 16 amino acids. The CDR3 region has the DNA TGTGCCAGCAGCCTGGGGTGGGCCACCTACAAAAACATTCAGTACTTC. It translates to CASSLGWATYKNIQYF.